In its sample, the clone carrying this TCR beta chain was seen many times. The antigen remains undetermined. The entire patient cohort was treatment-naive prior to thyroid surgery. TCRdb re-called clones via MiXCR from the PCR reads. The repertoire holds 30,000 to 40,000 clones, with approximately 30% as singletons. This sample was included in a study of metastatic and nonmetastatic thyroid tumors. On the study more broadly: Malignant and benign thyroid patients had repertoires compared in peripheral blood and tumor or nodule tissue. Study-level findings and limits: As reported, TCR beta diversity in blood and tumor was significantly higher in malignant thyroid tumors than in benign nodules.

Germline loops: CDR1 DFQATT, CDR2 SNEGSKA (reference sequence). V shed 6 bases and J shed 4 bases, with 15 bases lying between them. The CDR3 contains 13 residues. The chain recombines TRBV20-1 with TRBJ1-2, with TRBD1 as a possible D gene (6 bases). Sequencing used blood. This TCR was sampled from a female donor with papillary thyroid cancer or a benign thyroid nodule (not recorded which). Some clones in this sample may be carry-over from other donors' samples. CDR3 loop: CSAEWTASYGYTF. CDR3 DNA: TGCAGTGCCGAATGGACAGCAAGCTATGGCTACACCTTC.